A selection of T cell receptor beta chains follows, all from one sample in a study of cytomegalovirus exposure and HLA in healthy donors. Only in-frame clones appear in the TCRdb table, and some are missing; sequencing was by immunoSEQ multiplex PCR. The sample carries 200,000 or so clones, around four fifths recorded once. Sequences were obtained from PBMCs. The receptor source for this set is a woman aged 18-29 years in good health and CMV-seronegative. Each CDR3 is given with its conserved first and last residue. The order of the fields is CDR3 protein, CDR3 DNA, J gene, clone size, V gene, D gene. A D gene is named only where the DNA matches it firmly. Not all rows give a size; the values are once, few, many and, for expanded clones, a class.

CASSVTGRRNEQFF	TGTGCCAGTAGTGTAACAGGGAGGCGCAATGAGCAGTTCTTC	TRBJ2-1	NA	TRBV19	NA
CASSLVWDTGELFF	TGTGCCAGCAGCTTGGTGTGGGACACCGGGGAGCTGTTTTTT	TRBJ2-2	NA	TRBV5-4	NA
CASSDRGQGEDSPLHF	TGTGCCAGCAGTGACCGTGGACAGGGGGAGGATTCACCCCTCCACTTT	TRBJ1-6	NA	TRBV6-4	TRBD1
CASSDPRDRTDTQYF	TGTGCCAGCAGTGACCCCCGGGACCGTACAGATACGCAGTATTTT	TRBJ2-3	NA	TRBV25-1	NA
CASRKTSLNTGELFF	TGTGCCAGCAGGAAGACTAGCCTGAACACCGGGGAGCTGTTTTTT	TRBJ2-2	NA	TRBV6-1	TRBD2
CASLSGSGSNYEQYF	TGTGCCAGCCTCTCAGGTAGCGGGAGTAACTACGAGCAGTACTTC	TRBJ2-7	NA	TRBV6-1	TRBD2
CASRGTGAEKLFF	TGTGCCAGCAGAGGGACCGGCGCTGAAAAACTGTTTTTT	TRBJ1-4	NA	TRBV2	NA
CASSLGTGNTEAFF	TGCGCCAGCAGCTTGGGGACAGGGAACACTGAAGCTTTCTTT	TRBJ1-1	NA	TRBV5-1	TRBD1
CASSSTHRGPVNTEAFF	TGTGCCAGCAGCTCTACCCACAGGGGGCCCGTGAACACTGAAGCTTTCTTT	TRBJ1-1	once	TRBV28	TRBD1
CASNFVGGKRSYTF	TGTGCCAGCAACTTTGTGGGGGGCAAGCGCAGCTACACCTTC	TRBJ1-2	NA	TRBV4-2	NA
CASYLNTEAFF	TGTGCCAGCTACCTGAACACTGAAGCTTTCTTT	TRBJ1-1	few	TRBV6-5	NA
CASSEARWGGINEQFF	TGTGCCAGCAGTGAAGCGCGGTGGGGGGGCATCAATGAGCAGTTCTTC	TRBJ2-1	NA	TRBV2	NA
CASMVGGLGNTQYF	TGTGCCAGCATGGTCGGGGGCCTAGGGAATACGCAGTATTTT	TRBJ2-3	NA	TRBV28	NA
CAWIPIGGTDTQYF	TGTGCCTGGATTCCGATCGGCGGGACAGATACGCAGTATTTT	TRBJ2-3	NA	TRBV30	NA
CASSVGGGGWRNTEAFF	TGTGCCAGTAGTGTTGGAGGGGGCGGCTGGAGGAACACTGAAGCTTTCTTT	TRBJ1-1	NA	TRBV19	TRBD1
CAISASGTGELFF	TGTGCCATCAGTGCCTCAGGGACCGGGGAGCTGTTTTTT	TRBJ2-2	NA	TRBV10-3	NA
CASSPGGYEQYF	TGCGCCAGCAGCCCTGGGGGGTACGAGCAGTACTTC	TRBJ2-7	NA	TRBV4-1	NA
CASSLGLFVNTEAFF	TGTGCCAGCAGCTTAGGTCTCTTCGTGAACACTGAAGCTTTCTTT	TRBJ1-1	NA	TRBV7-9	NA
CASSEPKADGWDTEAFF	TGTGCCAGCAGTGAACCTAAGGCAGATGGGTGGGACACTGAAGCTTTCTTT	TRBJ1-1	NA	TRBV6-1	NA
CASSLRRAYEQYF	TGTGCCAGCAGCTTAAGGCGTGCCTACGAGCAGTACTTC	TRBJ2-7	NA	TRBV11-2	NA
CASSPVPSYEQYF	TGTGCCAGCTCCCCGGTACCGTCTTACGAGCAGTACTTC	TRBJ2-7	NA	TRBV28	NA
CASSTRLSSTDTQYF	TGTGCCAGCAGCACCCGACTCTCTAGCACAGATACGCAGTATTTT	TRBJ2-3	NA	TRBV9	NA
CASSAGTRNEKLFF	TGTGCCAGCAGTGCCGGAACGCGTAATGAAAAACTGTTTTTT	TRBJ1-4	NA	TRBV27	NA
CASTRGGSNQPQHF	TGTGCCAGTACGAGGGGGGGTAGCAATCAGCCCCAGCATTTT	TRBJ1-5	NA	TRBV19	NA
CASSPGTTNQPQHF	TGTGCCAGCAGTCCGGGGACAACAAATCAGCCCCAGCATTTT	TRBJ1-5	NA	TRBV6-6	NA
CASSSRDRASNEQFF	TGTGCCAGCAGCTCCCGGGACAGGGCGTCCAATGAGCAGTTCTTC	TRBJ2-1	NA	TRBV11-2	TRBD1
CASSVAVSNTGELFF	TGTGCCAGCAGCGTAGCGGTCAGCAACACCGGGGAGCTGTTTTTT	TRBJ2-2	NA	TRBV9	NA
CASTPSRFQGEQYF	TGTGCCAGCACCCCCTCAAGATTTCAGGGGGAGCAGTACTTC	TRBJ2-7	NA	TRBV27	NA
CASSGGAWGNTIYF	TGTGCCAGCAGCGGTGGGGCTTGGGGAAACACCATATATTTT	TRBJ1-3	NA	TRBV9	NA
CASKGVAGNYNEQFF	TGTGCCAGTAAAGGGGTAGCGGGAAACTACAATGAGCAGTTCTTC	TRBJ2-1	few	TRBV19	TRBD2
CASTLTSGESYEQYF	TGTGCCAGCACCCTAACTAGCGGGGAGTCCTACGAGCAGTACTTC	TRBJ2-7	NA	TRBV28	TRBD2
CAWSRTSGRAGEQFF	TGTGCCTGGAGTAGGACTAGCGGGAGGGCCGGTGAGCAGTTCTTC	TRBJ2-1	NA	TRBV30	TRBD2
CASSFVGGTDTQYF	TGTGCCAGCAGCTTTGTGGGGGGCACAGATACGCAGTATTTT	TRBJ2-3	NA	TRBV7-6	NA
CASSLGLKGTGGVEVKGYTF	TGTGCCAGCAGCTTAGGCCTAAAGGGGACAGGGGGCGTAGAGGTGAAGGGCTACACCTTC	TRBJ1-2	few	TRBV13	TRBD1
CASSFEHSYSNQPQHF	TGTGCCAGCAGTTTCGAGCATTCTTATAGCAATCAGCCCCAGCATTTT	TRBJ1-5	NA	TRBV28	NA
CASSYSGGGAGELFF	TGTGCCAGCAGTTACTCAGGGGGAGGGGCCGGGGAGCTGTTTTTT	TRBJ2-2	NA	TRBV6-5	NA
CASSARGRFYPEDTQYF	TGTGCCAGCAGCGCACGCGGGAGGTTCTACCCCGAAGATACGCAGTATTTT	TRBJ2-3	NA	TRBV4-2	TRBD2
CASSEPLTSGNTIYF	TGTGCCAGCAGCGAGCCCCTAACATCTGGAAACACCATATATTTT	TRBJ1-3	NA	TRBV4-2	NA
CASSQGENEQYF	TGCGCCAGCAGTCAAGGGGAAAACGAGCAGTACTTC	TRBJ2-7	once	TRBV5-1	NA
CASSEESAGTHEQYF	TGTGCCAGCAGTGAGGAATCGGCAGGGACCCACGAGCAGTACTTC	TRBJ2-7	NA	TRBV6-4	NA
CASSLGRTGKETQYF	TGTGCCAGCAGCTTAGGCCGGACAGGGAAGGAGACCCAGTACTTC	TRBJ2-5	NA	TRBV11-3	TRBD1
CASSREAPYEQYF	TGTGCCAGCAGCAGGGAGGCCCCCTACGAGCAGTACTTC	TRBJ2-7	NA	TRBV6-1	NA
CASSHSTSASTDTQYF	TGCGCCAGCAGCCACTCGACTAGCGCGAGCACAGATACGCAGTATTTT	TRBJ2-3	NA	TRBV4-1	TRBD2
CASSLVADRGYTF	TGTGCCAGCAGCTTGGTTGCAGATCGAGGCTACACCTTC	TRBJ1-2	NA	TRBV5-5	NA
CAWGPGTYGVSPLHF	TGTGCCTGGGGCCCCGGGACCTACGGTGTTTCACCCCTCCACTTT	TRBJ1-6	NA	TRBV30	NA
CASSLEGGQETQYF	TGTGCCAGCAGCTTAGAGGGAGGCCAAGAGACCCAGTACTTC	TRBJ2-5	NA	TRBV7-9	NA
CASSYSAEYTEAFF	TGTGCCAGCAGTTACTCCGCAGAGTACACTGAAGCTTTCTTT	TRBJ1-1	NA	TRBV6-6	NA
CASSGDTEKLFF	TGTGCCAGCAGCGGGGACACAGAAAAACTGTTTTTT	TRBJ1-4	NA	TRBV2	NA
CASSYRGPYEQYF	TGTGCCAGCAGTTACAGGGGACCCTACGAGCAGTACTTC	TRBJ2-7	NA	TRBV27	TRBD1
CASSPAGSGQETQYF	TGTGCCAGCAGTCCGGCCGGTAGCGGCCAAGAGACCCAGTACTTC	TRBJ2-5	once	TRBV28	NA
CASSFSQASSNEQFF	TGTGCCAGCAGCTTTTCCCAGGCTTCGAGCAATGAGCAGTTCTTC	TRBJ2-1	NA	TRBV5-6	NA
CASSIQGTEQYF	TGTGCCAGTAGTATCCAGGGGACGGAGCAGTACTTC	TRBJ2-7	NA	TRBV19	NA
CASQPGWGTEAFF	TGTGCCAGCCAACCCGGGTGGGGCACTGAAGCTTTCTTT	TRBJ1-1	NA	TRBV28	NA